Listed here are 15 T cell receptor beta chains from one sample, sequenced in a study of CD8+ T cells in alopecia areata. Treatment denoted: oral pan-JAK inhibitor, 5-10 mg twice daily. Extraction of RNA preceded its reverse transcription into cDNA, which served as the sequencing template. Clones were read by immunoSEQ multiplex PCR, and TCRdb kept only the in-frame ones, dropping some. The profile covers 60,000 to 90,000 clones, with around 60% appearing a single time and 23% taken by the ten largest. Source: CD8+ T cells sorted from blood, taken at week 24, from a patient treated with tofacitinib. Source of these receptors: a human donor with alopecia areata.

This rearrangement joins TRBV27 to TRBJ2-1; unclear D gene. The CDR3 loop spans 10 amino acids. V was shortened by 3 bases and J by 9 bases, with 3 bases between the two germline ends. Germline values: CDR1 MNHEY, CDR2 SMNVEV (reference sequence). This chain's CDR3 is CASSFSEQFF. The CDR3 bases are TGTGCCAGCAGTTTCAGTGAGCAGTTCTTC.

V usage is TRBV10-3 and J usage is TRBJ2-7, with D perhaps TRBD1 or TRBD2 (5 bases each). The ends were cut back, 8 bases at V and 0 bases at J, with 17 bases in the middle. This CDR3 has 15 amino acids. CDR1 ENHRY and CDR2 SYGVKD come from the germline V gene. Written as DNA, the CDR3 is TGTGCCATCTACGAACCGGGACCCGGCTCCTACGAGCAGTACTTC. Its translation is CAIYEPGPGSYEQYF.

J is TRBJ2-7 and V is TRBV5-6; D might be TRBD1 (5 bases). V was cut by 2 bases and J by 3 bases, with 6 bases left in between. Looked up from germline, CDR1 is SGHDT and CDR2 is YYEEEE. CDR3 length: 12 amino acids. As DNA, the CDR3 is TGTGCCAGCAGCTTCGACAGCTACGAGCAGTACTTC. Translation: CASSFDSYEQYF.

This clone showed up just once. The CDR3 loop reads CSGTGLDPMSYNEQFF. CDR3 DNA sequence: TGCAGCGGGACGGGACTGGACCCCATGTCCTACAATGAGCAGTTCTTC. V usage is TRBV29-1 and J usage is TRBJ2-1; D possibly corresponds to TRBD2 (6 bases). CDR3 length equals 16 residues. The V end lost 7 bases, the J end lost 1 base, and 20 bases lay between the germline ends. Germline values: CDR1 SQVTM, CDR2 ANQGSEA.

The V call is TRBV11-1, the J call TRBJ2-4, with D perhaps TRBD2 (5 bases). Trimming shortened V by 1 base and J by 9 bases, and 10 bases separated the two germline ends. The CDR3 has 13 amino acids. The germline V gene encodes CDR1 SGHAT and CDR2 FQDESV (reference sequence). The CDR3 region is CASSLGKGGIQYF. DNA of the CDR3: TGTGCCAGCAGCTTAGGAAAAGGAGGCATTCAGTACTTC. Supplemented by reference TRBV11-1 and TRBJ2-4, the full variable domain reads EAEVAQSPRYKITEKSQAVAFWCDPISGHATLYWYRQILGQGPELLVQFQDESVVDDSQLPKDRFSAERLKGVDSTLKIQPAELGDSAMYLCASSLGKGGIQYFGAGTRLSVL.

The rearrangement uses TRBV5-1 and TRBJ1-5; D gene ambiguous. The CDR3 contains 15 residues. V lost 0 bases to trimming and J lost 0 bases, with 7 bases between them. Germline CDR1 and CDR2: SGHRS and YFSETQ. This CDR3 reads CASSLEGTSNQPQHF. CDR3 coding DNA: TGCGCCAGCAGCTTGGAGGGTACTAGCAATCAGCCCCAGCATTTT.

The chain has TRBV4-3 and TRBJ1-3; D remains ambiguous. The CDR3 has 14 residues. The V gene's germline CDR1 is LGHNA and CDR2 YSLEER. The V and J ends lost 4 bases and 0 bases respectively, with 7 bases between them. The DNA for the CDR3 is TGCGCCAGCAGCCTTCGCACCTCTGGAAACACCATATATTTT. It codes for CASSLRTSGNTIYF.

The chain links TRBV4-1 to TRBJ2-1, with 8 bases fitting TRBD2. The CDR3 covers 14 residues. With 6 bases clipped from V and 7 bases from J, the junction kept 8 bases outside the gene matches. Germline CDR1 is MGHRA and CDR2 is YSYEKL. This CDR3 is CASSPGGPQNEQFF. CDR3 nucleotides: TGCGCCAGCAGTCCGGGAGGGCCCCAAAATGAGCAGTTCTTC.

The J gene is TRBJ2-2, the V gene TRBV27; the D is unclear. The CDR3 has 12 residues. V lost 4 bases to trimming and J lost 4 bases, with 4 bases between them. The V gene's germline CDR1 is MNHEY and CDR2 SMNVEV (reference sequence). The CDR3 nucleotides read TGTGCCAGCAGTTACCCCACCGGGGAGCTGTTTTTT. It encodes CASSYPTGELFF.

The sample holds a few counts of this clone. This chain links TRBV27 with TRBJ2-3, with D possibly matching TRBD1 (7 bases). In germline, CDR1 is MNHEY, CDR2 SMNVEV (reference sequence). The CDR3 loop spans 15 amino acids. V shed 3 bases and J shed 2 bases, with 12 bases lying between them. CDR3 sequence: CASSLEGAATDTQYF. The CDR3 DNA reads as TGTGCCAGCAGTTTGGAGGGGGCGGCCACAGATACGCAGTATTTT.

The chain has TRBV27 and TRBJ2-7; no clear D gene. V lost 6 bases, J lost 7 bases, and 16 bases lay in between. The CDR3 is 13 residues long. The germline V gene has CDR1 MNHEY and CDR2 SMNVEV (reference sequence). The CDR3 is CASSKGHTREQYF. The CDR3 DNA sequence: TGTGCCAGCAGCAAAGGGCATACGAGGGAGCAGTACTTC.

This clone was detected once. This chain connects TRBV9 to TRBJ2-2, with a weak D call TRBD2 (6 bases). V lost 0 bases and J 2 bases, leaving 14 bases between the germline ends. This CDR3 spans 17 amino acids. CDR1 SGDLS and CDR2 YYNGEE come from the germline V gene. In DNA form, the CDR3 reads TGTGCCAGCAGCGTAGGAGCGCGGAGGGACAACACCGGGGAGCTGTTTTTT. Protein: CASSVGARRDNTGELFF.

This clone was counted between two and nine times. The chain has TRBV2 and TRBJ2-3; 8 bases fit TRBD1. This CDR3 spans 17 amino acids. The germline CDR1 and CDR2 sequences are SNHLY and FYNNEI. The V gene end was trimmed by 0 bases and the J gene end by 2 bases; junction bases not matched to a gene: 7. The CDR3 here is CASSEALGTGPTDTQYF. CDR3 in DNA: TGTGCCAGCAGTGAAGCGCTAGGGACAGGCCCCACAGATACGCAGTATTTT.

The genes are TRBV27 and TRBJ2-5; D is possibly TRBD1 or TRBD2 (6 bases each). CDR3 length: 13 amino acids. With 6 bases removed from V and 2 bases from J, the gap between germline ends came to 10 bases. The germline CDR1 and CDR2 sequences are MNHEY and SMNVEV (reference sequence). The CDR3 DNA reads as TGTGCCAGCAGCGGCGGGACACAAGAGACCCAGTACTTC. Protein: CASSGGTQETQYF.

This clone occurred a few times. The rearrangement links TRBV11-2 to TRBJ2-2; a possible D gene is TRBD2 (6 bases). The germline V gene encodes CDR1 SGHAT and CDR2 FQNNGV. Between the trimmed V and J ends, which lost 5 bases and 1 base, there was a span of 11 bases. This CDR3 has 15 residues. In DNA, the CDR3 is TGTGCCAGCAGCCCTCATAGCGGGAACACCGGGGAGCTGTTTTTT. Amino acid sequence: CASSPHSGNTGELFF.